Listed below are T cell receptor beta chains from one sample, sequenced in a study of cytomegalovirus exposure and HLA in healthy donors. The assay was immunoSEQ multiplex PCR, and TCRdb's table has in-frame clones only and misses some. The data contain around 70,000 clones, around 70% of them seen just once; the ten biggest clones take up approximately 10%. Source material: PBMCs. These receptors were collected from a human donor in good health. CDR3s leave out the opening cysteine and the closing phenylalanine or tryptophan.

v_call	j_call	cdr3_aa
TRBV2	TRBJ2-7	ASSVGGSEQY
TRBV5-4	TRBJ1-2	ASSLTGVAYGYT
TRBV10-3	TRBJ2-7	AIQRQGADEQY
TRBV27	TRBJ1-3	ASSLEWGLGNTIY
TRBV19	TRBJ2-3	ASSISHGTGVTDTQY
TRBV28	TRBJ2-6	ASTPTGGRRGANVLT
TRBV18	TRBJ2-1	ASSPPGVRNEQF
TRBV5-1	TRBJ2-1	ASSSLSYNEQF
TRBV5-1	TRBJ1-2	ASSAGQNYGYT
TRBV30	TRBJ2-6	AGGGQGGPAGANVLT
TRBV4-1	TRBJ2-5	ASSQLHVRETQY
TRBV2	TRBJ2-3	ASRGGASSRDTQY
TRBV5-4	TRBJ2-5	ASSLNGAETQY
TRBV27	TRBJ2-7	ASQSRNRAAYEQY
TRBV29-1	TRBJ2-3	SVRRGSTDTQY
TRBV21-1	TRBJ2-1	ASSKLAGEQF
TRBV6-5	TRBJ1-2	ASRRKGQVYGYT
TRBV30	TRBJ1-3	AWSPGFRGLHTIY
TRBV9	TRBJ1-3	ASGGTGSGGNTIY
TRBV4-2	TRBJ2-7	ASSQGGLAGDEQY
TRBV29-1	TRBJ2-1	SVELNERVSGEQF
TRBV27	TRBJ1-5	ASSHGTGGAGQPQH
TRBV23-1	TRBJ2-6	ASSPGQGVSGANVLT
TRBV27	TRBJ2-1	ASVPREGSYNEQF
TRBV7-6	TRBJ2-7	ASSPRGTGGTYEQY
TRBV28	TRBJ2-7	ASSMGQGTSYEQY
TRBV6-6	TRBJ1-2	ASSYLHRTDCGYT
TRBV4-1	TRBJ1-5	ASSARTGNQPQH